The 15 T cell receptor beta chains given below trace back to one sample, sequenced in a study of blood T cell repertoires in COVID-19. Measured with immunoSEQ multiplex PCR; TCRdb has only the in-frame clones, and not every one. The data hold roughly 150,000 clones, with 70% to 90% observed a single time. The sequenced sample was peripheral blood. These receptors originate from a human donor in a cohort sampled during active COVID-19.

The V gene is TRBV6-1, the J gene TRBJ2-7, with D tentatively TRBD2 (6 bases). Looked up from germline, CDR1 is MNHNS and CDR2 is SASEGT. This CDR3 is 19 amino acids long. Trimming shortened V by 2 bases and J by 0 bases, and 23 bases separated the two germline ends. The CDR3 DNA is TGTGCCAGCAGTGAATCGGACGAAAAGGGAGCGGGTCTCTCCTACGAGCAGTACTTC. Translation: CASSESDEKGAGLSYEQYF.

V and J are TRBV6-6 and TRBJ2-7, with 8 bases lining up with TRBD1. The CDR3 is 15 residues long. Germline-derived CDR1 and CDR2 are MNHNY and SVGAGI (reference sequence). Trimming at V came to 2 bases and at J to 4 bases, leaving 7 bases not matched to a gene. CDR3 sequence reads: CASSYGGQGAYEQYF. CDR3 nucleotide sequence: TGTGCCAGCAGTTACGGAGGACAGGGCGCGTACGAGCAGTACTTC.

The V call is TRBV9, the J call TRBJ2-5; 11 bases fit TRBD2. The V and J ends lost 1 base and 3 bases, in that order; junction bases with no gene match: 2. The CDR3 totals 15 residues. CDR1 is SGDLS and CDR2 is YYNGEE in the germline V gene. The DNA of the CDR3 is TGTGCCAGCAGCGTAACTAGCGGGGGAGAAGAGACCCAGTACTTC. Translated, it gives CASSVTSGGEETQYF.

The V call is TRBV27, the J call TRBJ2-7, with 11 positions matching TRBD2. Trimming removed 6 bases from V and 5 bases from J; junction bases left unmatched: 18. This CDR3 comprises 18 residues. Germline assignment: CDR1 MNHEY and CDR2 SMNVEV (reference sequence). This chain's CDR3 is CASRTSIAGGRSTDEQYF. CDR3 in DNA: TGTGCCAGCAGGACATCAATAGCGGGAGGGCGTTCAACGGACGAGCAGTACTTC.

Only a few counts were recorded for this clone. The chain is built from TRBV7-9 and TRBJ2-5; 8 bases agree with TRBD2. J was trimmed by 1 base and V by 4 bases; bases with no gene match: 5. Germline CDR1 and CDR2: SEHNR and FQNEAQ (reference sequence). The CDR3 covers 15 residues. CDR3 residues: CASSSLSGIQETQYF. DNA of the CDR3: TGTGCCAGCAGCTCCCTTAGCGGGATCCAAGAGACCCAGTACTTC.

This rearrangement joins TRBV5-1 to TRBJ2-1; 7 bases are shared with TRBD2. The CDR3 loop spans 16 amino acids. J was trimmed by 8 bases and V by 0 bases; bases with no gene match: 11. Germline CDR1 SGHRS, CDR2 YFSETQ. As DNA, the CDR3 is TGCGCCAGCAGCTTGGCCGGGCTCGGGGGGTTCGATGAGCAGTTCTTC. This codes for CASSLAGLGGFDEQFF.

This clone has just a few counts. The CDR3 region is CAFRRDSYEQYF. In nucleotides, the CDR3 is TGTGCCTTCCGCCGGGACTCTTACGAGCAGTACTTC. The V and J genes are TRBV30 and TRBJ2-7, with D maybe TRBD2 (6 bases). CDR3 size: 12 residues. Trimming took off 7 bases at V and 4 bases at J, with 14 bases between the two ends. The V gene's germline CDR1 is GTSNPN and CDR2 SVGIG (reference sequence).

This rearrangement joins TRBV30 to TRBJ1-2; D is uncertain. Between the trimmed V and J ends, which lost 0 bases and 13 bases, there was a span of 15 bases. This CDR3 spans 12 amino acids. The germline CDR1 and CDR2 sequences are GTSNPN and SVGIG (reference sequence). CDR3 region: CAWSVSGDFSTF. Here the CDR3 DNA reads TGTGCCTGGAGTGTAAGCGGTGATTTTTCCACCTTC.

The chain recombines TRBV20-1 with TRBJ2-7; 9 positions match TRBD2. This CDR3 comprises 14 residues. V was clipped by 3 bases and J by 3 bases; unmatched bases: 6. Germline-derived CDR1 and CDR2 are DFQATT and SNEGSKA (reference sequence). This CDR3 is CSASLRGGLYEQYF. CDR3 bases: TGCAGTGCTAGTTTGCGGGGGGGCCTCTACGAGCAGTACTTC.

The chain combines TRBV5-1 with TRBJ2-1, with 10 bases matching TRBD1. This CDR3 spans 17 amino acids. Per the germline V gene, CDR1 is SGHRS and CDR2 is YFSETQ. V shed 4 bases, J shed 3 bases, and the junction held 10 bases outside the gene matches. The CDR3 loop reads CASSKTGGEVRYNEQFF. The CDR3, as DNA: TGCGCCAGCAGCAAGACAGGGGGCGAGGTCCGCTACAATGAGCAGTTCTTC.

V is TRBV28 and J is TRBJ2-5; D possibly corresponds to TRBD2 (6 bases). The V end was cut by 8 bases, the J end by 0 bases, with 10 bases between. This CDR3 spans 13 amino acids. Germline assignment: CDR1 MDHEN and CDR2 SYDVKM. The CDR3 spells CASAGSNQETQYF. The DNA of the CDR3 is TGTGCCAGCGCCGGGAGTAACCAAGAGACCCAGTACTTC.

The CDR3 protein is CASSPWTSGMDTQYF. The CDR3 nucleotides read TGTGCCAGCAGTCCCTGGACTAGCGGGATGGATACGCAGTATTTT. V is TRBV27 and J is TRBJ2-3; 12 nucleotides match TRBD2. Looked up from germline, CDR1 is MNHEY and CDR2 is SMNVEV (reference sequence). The CDR3 sequence is 15 residues long. J was trimmed by 6 bases and V by 5 bases; bases with no gene match: 6.

J is TRBJ2-7 and V is TRBV2; possible D gene TRBD1, 5 bases. Germline-derived CDR1 and CDR2 are SNHLY and FYNNEI. Trimming shortened V by 3 bases and J by 5 bases, and 11 bases separated the two germline ends. CDR3 length: 13 amino acids. CDR3 bases: TGTGCCAGCAGTGAGGGCAGGGCCCACGAGCAGTACTTC. Its translation: CASSEGRAHEQYF.

Comment on this clone: The same CDR3 arises from other DNA sequences in this sample as well. This chain links TRBV5-1 with TRBJ2-3, with 9 bases that match TRBD2. This CDR3 contains 15 residues. The V gene's germline CDR1 is SGHRS and CDR2 YFSETQ. J lost 4 bases, V lost 0 bases, and 3 bases had no gene match. DNA of the CDR3: TGCGCCAGCAGCTTGGGAGCGGGGGGCGCAGATACGCAGTATTTT. Its translation is CASSLGAGGADTQYF.

This clone was seen just once. The chain employs TRBV7-3 and TRBJ2-1, with a possible D match to TRBD2 (5 bases). The CDR3 covers 15 residues. Trimming removed 5 bases from V and 7 bases from J, with 18 bases in between. In germline, CDR1 is SGHTA, CDR2 FQGTGA. The DNA for the CDR3 is TGTGCCAGCAGCCCTTTTGAGGGAGATAGAAATGAGCAGTTCTTC. It is translated as CASSPFEGDRNEQFF.